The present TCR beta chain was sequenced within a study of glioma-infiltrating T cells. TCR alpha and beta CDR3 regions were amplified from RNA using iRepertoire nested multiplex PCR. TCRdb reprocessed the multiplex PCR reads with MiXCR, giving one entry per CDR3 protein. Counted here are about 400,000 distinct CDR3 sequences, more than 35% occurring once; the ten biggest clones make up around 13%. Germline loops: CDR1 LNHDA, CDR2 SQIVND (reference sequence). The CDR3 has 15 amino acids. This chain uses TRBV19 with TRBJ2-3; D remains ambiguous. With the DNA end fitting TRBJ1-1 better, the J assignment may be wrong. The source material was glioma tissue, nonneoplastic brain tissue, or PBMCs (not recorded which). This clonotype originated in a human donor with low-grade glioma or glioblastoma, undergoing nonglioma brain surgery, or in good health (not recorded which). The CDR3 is CASSPHPKRNTEAFF. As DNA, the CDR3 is TGTGCCAGTAGTCCTCACCCTAAGAGGAACACTGAAGCTTTCTTT.